The 22 T cell receptor beta chains presented below share a single source sample, sequenced in a study of beta chain features in type 1 diabetes. Study results and limitations: Among patients with Type 1 diabetes, TCRB CDR3s were moderately but significantly shorter in every one of the four CD4+ subsets.

Their antigen targets remain unknown. The authors reverse transcribed all of the isolated RNA, so sequencing captured expressed TCRB transcripts. Libraries were prepared by immunoSEQ multiplex PCR; TCRdb keeps only in-frame clonotypes and omits some of them. The repertoire consists of 230,000 or so clones, with 16% occurring once and the leading ten covering 0.07% to 0.095%. Sequenced material: naive CD4+ T cells from blood. Receptors originate from a man younger than 40 with type 1 diabetes.

This clone has just a few counts. This chain joins TRBV15 and TRBJ2-1; 7 bases agree with TRBD2. This CDR3 spans 18 amino acids. Germline V lookup: CDR1 LNHNV, CDR2 YYDKDF (reference sequence). After removal of 3 bases from V and 7 bases from J, the junction contained 18 bases not matched to a gene. CDR3 nucleotides: TGTGCCACCAGCAGCCCTCTATTCAGCGCGGGAGCAGGGAATGAGCAGTTCTTC. Protein product: CATSSPLFSAGAGNEQFF.

This rearrangement joins TRBV18 to TRBJ2-7; possibly TRBD1 or TRBD2 for D (5 bases each). V shed 4 bases and J shed 7 bases, with 14 bases lying between them. Per the germline V gene, CDR1 is KGHSH and CDR2 is LQKENI. This CDR3 has 13 residues. This CDR3 reads CASSRGTAGEQYF. The CDR3 DNA sequence: TGTGCCAGCTCACGGGGGACGGCCGGAGAGCAGTACTTC.

This chain joins TRBV30 and TRBJ2-7, with no clear D. V was shortened by 0 bases and J by 5 bases, with 20 bases between the two germline ends. There are 16 residues in the CDR3. Germline V gene lookup returns CDR1 GTSNPN and CDR2 SVGIG (reference sequence). The CDR3 bases are TGTGCCTGGAGTGTACCTGGGGTTTGGTTTGGAAACGAGCAGTACTTC. Translating gives CAWSVPGVWFGNEQYF.

V usage is TRBV29-1 and J usage is TRBJ2-3, with D perhaps being TRBD1 or TRBD2 (5 bases each). There are 11 residues in the CDR3. Germline V CDR1 and CDR2: SQVTM, ANQGSEA. Trimming stripped 3 bases from V and 9 bases from J, with 10 bases between. The CDR3 is CSVDEGSTQYF. CDR3 in DNA: TGCAGCGTTGACGAGGGGTCGACGCAGTATTTT.

The table lists this clone with a few counts. In DNA form, the CDR3 reads TGTGCCAGCAGCATAGGGACTAGCGGGAGTTTGGGCTACGAGCAGTACTTC. Translation: CASSIGTSGSLGYEQYF. The gene calls are TRBV9 and TRBJ2-7, with 14 positions matching TRBD2. V dropped 4 bases and J dropped 3; count of bases not matched to a gene: 9. The CDR3 covers 17 residues. Germline V gene data show CDR1 as SGDLS and CDR2 as YYNGEE.

CDR3 bases: TGTGCCATCACAGTGAACCCGAACACTGAAGCTTTCTTT. The encoded protein is CAITVNPNTEAFF. The chain has TRBV10-3 and TRBJ1-1; no reliable D call. Trimming took off 7 bases at V and 1 base at J, with 10 bases between the two ends. Germline CDR1 and CDR2: ENHRY and SYGVKD. This CDR3 spans 13 amino acids.

This clone was seen only a few times. V and J are TRBV13 and TRBJ2-2; a possible D gene is TRBD2 (7 bases). From germline, CDR1 is PRHDT and CDR2 FYEKMQ (reference sequence). Trimming stripped 5 bases from V and 4 bases from J, with 20 bases between. The CDR3 runs to 17 residues. The CDR3 nucleotides read TGTGCCAGCAGCCTGGGGACAAGGGACTATCGCACCGGGGAGCTGTTTTTT. Encoded protein: CASSLGTRDYRTGELFF.

This clone was seen more than once but under ten times. The chain is built from TRBV7-2 and TRBJ2-5, with a weak D call TRBD2 (6 bases). The germline gives CDR1 SGHTA, CDR2 FQGNSA. V was shortened by 1 base and J by 2 bases, with 11 bases between the two germline ends. This CDR3 region has 15 residues. As DNA, the CDR3 is TGTGCCAGCAGCTTAGTACCGGGGAGGCAAGAGACCCAGTACTTC. Translating gives CASSLVPGRQETQYF.

The chain carries TRBV5-6 and TRBJ2-1; a weak D match, TRBD2 (6 bases). The germline V gene has CDR1 SGHDT and CDR2 YYEEEE. Trimming removed 3 bases from V and 2 bases from J, with 12 bases in between. This CDR3 has 15 amino acids. CDR3 DNA sequence: TGTGCCAGCAGCTCCCGTAGCGGAACCTACAATGAGCAGTTCTTC. Translating it yields CASSSRSGTYNEQFF. The full variable domain, in which reference TRBV5-6 and TRBJ2-1 provide the parts outside the CDR3, is DAGVTQSPTHLIKTRGQQVTLRCSPKSGHDTVSWYQQALGQGPQFIFQYYEEEERQRGNFPDRFSGHQFPNYSSELNVNALLLGDSALYLCASSSRSGTYNEQFFGPGTRLTVL.

The chain is built from TRBV29-1 and TRBJ2-5, with D tentatively TRBD1 (6 bases). Germline lookup yields CDR1 SQVTM and CDR2 ANQGSEA. This CDR3 region has 11 residues. The CDR3 region has the DNA TGCAGTGTACAGGGCCAAGAGACCCAGTACTTC. Translation: CSVQGQETQYF.

This clone has just a few counts. The chain carries TRBV9 and TRBJ1-2; 8 positions agree with TRBD1. The CDR3 loop spans 14 amino acids. Trimming at V came to 3 bases and at J to 3 bases, leaving 4 bases not matched to a gene. CDR1 is SGDLS, CDR2 YYNGEE, per germline. The DNA of the CDR3 is TGTGCCAGCAGCGCGACAGGGGCACACTATGGCTACACCTTC. Its translation: CASSATGAHYGYTF. The complete variable domain, with remaining parts taken from reference TRBV9 and TRBJ1-2, reads DSGVTQTPKHLITATGQRVTLRCSPRSGDLSVYWYQQSLDQGLQFLIQYYNGEERAKGNILERFSAQQFPDLHSELNLSSLELGDSALYFCASSATGAHYGYTFGSGTRLTVV.

Only a few counts were recorded for this clone. The CDR3 region has the DNA TGCGCCAGCAGGAGCCAGGGCTCAGATACGCAGTATTTT. Protein sequence: CASRSQGSDTQYF. The chain joins TRBV5-1 to TRBJ2-3, with D perhaps matching TRBD1 (5 bases). The CDR3 consists of 13 residues. The germline V gene encodes CDR1 SGHRS and CDR2 YFSETQ. The germline V and J ends were trimmed by 5 bases and 4 bases, with 11 bases remaining between them. Drawing the rest from reference TRBV5-1 and TRBJ2-3, the complete variable domain is KAGVTQTPRYLIKTRGQQVTLSCSPISGHRSVSWYQQTPGQGLQFLFEYFSETQRNKGNFPGRFSGRQFSNSRSEMNVSTLELGDSALYLCASRSQGSDTQYFGPGTRLTVL.

The sample holds a few counts of this clone. The V call is TRBV5-4, the J call TRBJ1-1; D uncertain. The CDR3 loop spans 11 amino acids. Trimming stripped 1 base from V and 6 bases from J, with 4 bases between. Germline V lookup: CDR1 SGHNT, CDR2 YYREEE (reference sequence). The CDR3 region is CASSLRAEAFF. CDR3 nucleotide sequence: TGTGCCAGCAGCTTGAGAGCTGAAGCTTTCTTT.

The CDR3 sequence: CASSQDRPSNQPQHF. The CDR3 nucleotides read TGTGCCAGCAGTCAGGACAGGCCTAGCAATCAGCCCCAGCATTTT. V usage is TRBV27 and J usage is TRBJ1-5; 7 positions match TRBD1. The CDR3 is made up of 15 amino acids. Per the germline V gene, CDR1 is MNHEY and CDR2 is SMNVEV (reference sequence). V shed 5 bases and J 0 bases; nucleotides not matched to a gene: 4.

The V and J genes are TRBV29-1 and TRBJ2-5; tentatively, D is TRBD1 (6 bases). Between the trimmed V and J ends, which lost 3 bases and 3 bases, there was a span of 11 bases. The CDR3 loop spans 13 amino acids. Germline V gene sequence: CDR1 SQVTM, CDR2 ANQGSEA. CDR3 residues: CSVDRTEKETQYF. The CDR3 DNA follows: TGCAGCGTTGACCGGACAGAGAAAGAGACCCAGTACTTC. Supplemented by reference TRBV29-1 and TRBJ2-5, the full variable domain reads SAVISQKPSRDICQRGTSLTIQCQVDSQVTMMFWYRQQPGQSLTLIATANQGSEATYESGFVIDKFPISRPNLTFSTLTVSNMSPEDSSIYLCSVDRTEKETQYFGPGTRLLVL.

With regard to this clone: Other DNA sequences in the same sample also yield this CDR3. The V gene is TRBV28, the J gene TRBJ2-1; 8 bases agree with TRBD2. Germline CDR1 reads MDHEN; CDR2 reads SYDVKM. The trim removed 5 bases at V and 0 bases at J, leaving 6 bases unmatched. The CDR3 sequence is 16 residues long. The CDR3 reads CASSPSGTSSYNEQFF. CDR3 nucleotide sequence: TGTGCCAGCAGTCCCTCCGGGACTAGCTCCTACAATGAGCAGTTCTTC. Complete variable domain (other parts from reference TRBV28 and TRBJ2-1): DVKVTQSSRYLVKRTGEKVFLECVQDMDHENMFWYRQDPGLGLRLIYFSYDVKMKEKGDIPEGYSVSREKKERFSLILESASTNQTSMYLCASSPSGTSSYNEQFFGPGTRLTVL.

The genes are TRBV4-1 and TRBJ2-5; TRBD2 aligns across 12 bases. This CDR3 is 18 amino acids long. The ends lost 0 bases at V and 2 bases at J; junction bases unmatched: 7. Per germline, CDR1 MGHRA and CDR2 YSYEKL. CDR3 residues: CASSQDGGGLAGQETQYF. CDR3 in DNA: TGCGCCAGCAGCCAAGATGGAGGCGGACTAGCGGGACAAGAGACCCAGTACTTC.

This sequence joins TRBV6-1 and TRBJ2-1, with 11 bases fitting TRBD2. Trimming at V came to 7 bases and at J to 8 bases, leaving 10 bases not matched to a gene. The germline V gene has CDR1 MNHNS and CDR2 SASEGT. The CDR3 is 15 residues long. CDR3 coding DNA: TGTGCCAGCACCGAAGGAACTAGCGGGAGTCATGAGCAGTTCTTC. Protein product: CASTEGTSGSHEQFF.

This clone was found a few times. Distinct nucleotide sequences in the sample also encode this CDR3. The chain carries TRBV2 and TRBJ2-5; D remains ambiguous. Germline CDR1 is SNHLY and CDR2 is FYNNEI. V was trimmed by 2 bases and J by 5 bases, leaving 6 bases between them. This CDR3 contains 12 residues. CDR3 sequence reads: CASSERRETQYF. The CDR3 nucleotides read TGTGCCAGCAGTGAAAGAAGGGAGACCCAGTACTTC.

About this clone itself: One end of the junction is discordant with germline, which a read error may explain. The chain joins TRBV28 to TRBJ1-1; maybe TRBD1 (6 bases). Germline CDR1 reads MDHEN; CDR2 reads SYDVKM. The CDR3 has 11 residues. The CDR3 sequence: CASSSVSDSKF. In nucleotides, the CDR3 is TGTGCCAGCAGTTCGGTATCGGACAGTAAGTTT.

This clone occurred a few times. The rearrangement joins TRBV13 to TRBJ2-1, with 7 bases that match TRBD2. J lost 7 bases, V lost 7 bases, and 10 bases had no gene match. The CDR3 loop spans 14 amino acids. CDR1 and CDR2 (germline): PRHDT, FYEKMQ (reference sequence). CDR3 nucleotide sequence: TGTGCCAGCACTCGGGCGGGGAGGGCAAATGAGCAGTTCTTC. It specifies CASTRAGRANEQFF.

This clone was picked up a small number of times. V and J are TRBV30 and TRBJ1-1; D gene uncertain. The germline CDR1 and CDR2 sequences are GTSNPN and SVGIG (reference sequence). Trimming took off 5 bases at V and 8 bases at J, with 21 bases between the two ends. This CDR3 has 14 residues. The CDR3 nucleotides read TGTGCCTGGGGGCCTGGAGGGTATTCAATGGAAGCTTTCTTT. Protein product: CAWGPGGYSMEAFF.